Listed below are T cell receptor beta chains from one sample, sequenced in a study of OX40 agonist ivuxolimab in advanced cancers. Using immunoSEQ multiplex PCR, the repertoire was profiled, and TCRdb retains in-frame clones only, with some absent. There are fewer than 40,000 clones in the sample; approximately 89% occur only once, and approximately 0.9% lies in the top ten. Sequencing was performed on CD4+ or CD8+ T cells sorted from blood, taken in a trial of the OX40 agonist ivuxolimab. The receptors were sampled from an adult with an advanced solid tumor such as melanoma, head and neck, liver or kidney cancer. The CDR3 runs from the conserved cysteine through the conserved F or W. The order of the fields is CDR3 length, J gene, clone size, V gene, D gene, CDR3 DNA, CDR3 protein. A D gene is named only where the DNA matches it firmly. Expanded clones get a size class; other rows say once, few or many, or leave the size out.

14,TRBJ1-6,NA,TRBV30,NA,TGTGCCTGGAAAGGGACGGGCGCCCGGTCACCCCTCCACTTT,CAWKGTGARSPLHF
12,TRBJ2-5,NA,TRBV6-6,NA,TGTGCCAGCAGTTACCTACAAGAGACCCAGTACTTC,CASSYLQETQYF
12,TRBJ2-3,NA,TRBV10-1,NA,TGCGCCACGGGAGCCGACACAGATACGCAGTATTTT,CATGADTDTQYF
15,TRBJ1-5,NA,TRBV6-5,TRBD1,TGTGCCAGCAGCCTCGACAGGGGGCTAGCTCAGCCCCAGCATTTT,CASSLDRGLAQPQHF
21,TRBJ1-6,NA,TRBV5-1,NA,TGCGCCAGCAGCCCGGCCTCCGGGGGGGGACTCAGTGGGACTTATAATTCACCCCTCCACTTT,CASSPASGGGLSGTYNSPLHF
12,TRBJ2-7,NA,TRBV28,NA,TGTGCCAGCAGTTTACCCGCCTACGAGCAGTACTTC,CASSLPAYEQYF
14,TRBJ1-1,NA,TRBV5-5,NA,TGTGCCAGCAGCGGAGGGGCCAAGGCCACTGAAGCTTTCTTT,CASSGGAKATEAFF
15,TRBJ1-6,NA,TRBV10-3,NA,TGTGCCATCCCAGGACAGAATTCAGAAAATTCACCCCTCCACTTT,CAIPGQNSENSPLHF
15,TRBJ2-2,NA,TRBV6-5,NA,TGTGCCAGCAGTTACGGTCAGGGAGTAACCGGGGAGCTGTTTTTT,CASSYGQGVTGELFF
15,TRBJ1-6,NA,TRBV16,TRBD1,TGTGCCAGCAGCCATCGAGACAGGGGTTATTCACCCCTCCACTTT,CASSHRDRGYSPLHF
16,TRBJ2-2,NA,TRBV5-4,TRBD2,TGTGCCAGCAGCCCCCCCGGGCGGGGGGTCACCGGGGAGCTGTTTTTT,CASSPPGRGVTGELFF
13,TRBJ1-6,NA,TRBV7-2,NA,TGTGCCAGCAGGGGCCCCATTAATTCACCCCTCCACTTT,CASRGPINSPLHF
14,TRBJ2-7,once,TRBV5-6,NA,TGTGCCAGCAGCTTGGCGGCCACAAGTTACGAGCAGTACTTC,CASSLAATSYEQYF
14,TRBJ1-1,NA,TRBV5-4,NA,TGTGCCAGCAGCTTAACCAACATGAACACTGAAGCTTTCTTT,CASSLTNMNTEAFF
17,TRBJ2-2,NA,TRBV28,TRBD2,TGTGCCAGCAGGGCCCTTCTAGCGGGAGGGGACACCGGGGAGCTGTTTTTT,CASRALLAGGDTGELFF
15,TRBJ2-7,NA,TRBV9,NA,TGTGCCAGCAGCGTAGGGGGGAAGAGCTCCTACGAGCAGTACTTC,CASSVGGKSSYEQYF
15,TRBJ2-1,few,TRBV27,NA,TGTGCCAGCAGTTTAGAGGGCTACTCCTACAATGAGCAGTTCTTC,CASSLEGYSYNEQFF
14,TRBJ2-5,NA,TRBV28,TRBD1,TGTGCCAGCAGGGCCACAGGGGTTGGGGAGACCCAGTACTTC,CASRATGVGETQYF
15,TRBJ1-1,NA,TRBV11-2,NA,TGTGCCAGCAGCTTAGTACCTATGACGGGGACTGAAGCTTTCTTT,CASSLVPMTGTEAFF
13,TRBJ1-5,NA,TRBV5-5,NA,TGTGCCAGCAGCTTAGAAGCCCGTTCAGCCCAGCATTTT,CASSLEARSAQHF
17,TRBJ2-1,once,TRBV27,NA,TGTGCCAGCAGTCCAGGGACTTCCCTTAGCTCCTACAATGAGCAGTTCTTC,CASSPGTSLSSYNEQFF
14,TRBJ2-3,once,TRBV7-2,NA,TGTGCCAGCAGCTTACCCGGGGCCACAGATACGCAGTATTTT,CASSLPGATDTQYF
16,TRBJ2-6,NA,TRBV5-8,NA,TGTGCCAGCAGCCGCGCAACTATCTCTGGGGCCAACGTCCTGACTTTC,CASSRATISGANVLTF
14,TRBJ1-4,NA,TRBV28,NA,TGTGCCAGCAGTTTAGGGGGCGATAATGAAAAACTGTTTTTT,CASSLGGDNEKLFF
15,TRBJ2-2,NA,TRBV2,NA,TGTGCCAGCAGTGAAACGAGTGGGCCGGCCGGGGAGCTGTTTTTT,CASSETSGPAGELFF
16,TRBJ1-5,NA,TRBV5-6,TRBD1,TGTGCCAGCAGCTCGGAGGGACAGGGTAGCAATCAGCCCCAGCATTTT,CASSSEGQGSNQPQHF
15,TRBJ1-2,NA,TRBV5-1,NA,TGCGCCAGCAGCTTTGTTGGAGGGGGGGAGTATGGCTACACCTTC,CASSFVGGGEYGYTF
16,TRBJ1-3,NA,TRBV4-1,NA,TGCGCCAGCAGCCAAGGGGGGGGGCCTGCTGGAAACACCATATATTTT,CASSQGGGPAGNTIYF
20,TRBJ2-1,NA,TRBV5-1,TRBD2,TGCGCCAGCAGTCTCCAGGATCGGGGGACTAGCGGGAGTCGTCTCAATGAGCAGTTCTTC,CASSLQDRGTSGSRLNEQFF
15,TRBJ1-5,few,TRBV6-5,NA,TGTGCCAGCAGTTACTCGGTAGGGAGCAATCAGCCCCAGCATTTT,CASSYSVGSNQPQHF
15,TRBJ1-6,NA,TRBV28,NA,TGTGCCAGCAGTTTATTGGGCCGTGGGAATTCACCCCTCCACTTT,CASSLLGRGNSPLHF
13,TRBJ2-1,NA,TRBV6-5,NA,TGTGCCAGCAGGCAGTCGCGTTACAATGAGCAGTTCTTC,CASRQSRYNEQFF
14,TRBJ2-4,NA,TRBV7-8,NA,TGTGCCAGCTCCTCGTCCAGGACGACAAACATTCAGTACTTC,CASSSSRTTNIQYF
17,TRBJ2-1,NA,TRBV10-3,TRBD2,TGTGCCATCAGTGTATCTAGCGGGGGCAGCTCCTACAATGAGCAGTTCTTC,CAISVSSGGSSYNEQFF
13,TRBJ2-7,NA,TRBV7-2,NA,TGTGCCAGCAGCCCGTCAAGCTCCTACGAGCAGTACTTC,CASSPSSSYEQYF